A single sample gave rise to the 12 T cell receptor beta chains below, sequenced in a study of blood T cell repertoires in COVID-19. Some clones are missing from TCRdb's copy, which holds only in-frame ones; the method was immunoSEQ multiplex PCR. The data show fewer than 400,000 clones, around nine tenths seen once. The sequenced material came from PBMCs or T cells enriched from blood (not recorded which). These receptors originate from a man aged 55-75 years who had recovered from COVID-19.

This clone was observed a single time. DNA for the CDR3: TGTGCCAGCACCCCCATGGGGCAGGGCTCGGTAGGCTACAATGAGCAGTTCTTC. It yields the protein CASTPMGQGSVGYNEQFF. V is TRBV5-4 and J is TRBJ2-1; D is perhaps TRBD1 (5 bases). CDR1 and CDR2 from the germline V gene are SGHNT and YYREEE (reference sequence). This CDR3 comprises 18 residues. Trimming removed 6 bases at V and 3 bases at J, with 25 bases between.

This rearrangement joins TRBV6-4 to TRBJ1-1, with a possible D match to TRBD1 (5 bases). Trimming took 6 bases from V and 1 from J, leaving 9 bases between them. The length of the CDR3 is 13 residues. Per germline, CDR1 MRHNA and CDR2 SNTAGT. CDR3 sequence: CASRTESNTEAFF. CDR3 bases: TGTGCCAGCAGGACAGAGTCGAACACTGAAGCTTTCTTT.

The gene calls are TRBV15 and TRBJ2-5, with TRBD2 identical over 12 bases. The V segment lost 5 bases and the J segment 1 base; nucleotides outside the gene matches: 11. The CDR3 sequence is 18 residues long. Germline V gene sequence: CDR1 LNHNV, CDR2 YYDKDF (reference sequence). The CDR3 sequence is CATSGIQTSGSPQETQYF. The DNA of the CDR3 is TGTGCCACCAGCGGTATACAGACTAGCGGGAGTCCCCAAGAGACCCAGTACTTC.

V is TRBV7-9 and J is TRBJ1-4; tentative D call: TRBD1 (6 bases). V was clipped by 2 bases and J by 0 bases, with 13 bases between them. The CDR3 has 17 amino acids. Germline CDR1 reads SEHNR; CDR2 reads FQNEAQ (reference sequence). CDR3 DNA: TGTGCCAGCAGCTTACCAGGGACACCAGCAACTAATGAAAAACTGTTTTTT. Translating gives CASSLPGTPATNEKLFF.

CDR3 region: CASSFRASGRGQYF. The CDR3 nucleotides are TGTGCCAGCAGCTTTAGGGCTAGCGGGAGGGGGCAGTACTTC. V usage is TRBV7-2 and J usage is TRBJ2-7; 12 nucleotides agree with TRBD2. The CDR3 contains 14 residues. With V trimmed by 3 bases and J by 9 bases, 6 bases remained unmatched. Germline V gene sequence: CDR1 SGHTA, CDR2 FQGNSA.

The rearrangement links TRBV7-2 to TRBJ2-1; 10 bases line up with TRBD2. Trimming removed 0 bases from V and 6 bases from J; junction bases left unmatched: 8. Germline V lookup: CDR1 SGHTA, CDR2 FQGNSA. The CDR3 consists of 17 residues. CDR3 sequence (DNA): TGTGCCAGCAGCTTAGCCCCGGGACTAGCGCTGGGCAATGAGCAGTTCTTC. Translated, it gives CASSLAPGLALGNEQFF.

This clone was counted between two and nine times. V usage is TRBV4-2 and J usage is TRBJ2-1; D may be TRBD2 (6 bases). The CDR3 is 16 residues long. The germline CDR1 and CDR2 sequences are LGHNA and YNFKEQ. With 0 bases removed from V and 2 bases from J, the gap between germline ends came to 11 bases. The CDR3 sequence: CASSQEERAAYNEQFF. The CDR3 DNA reads as TGTGCCAGCAGCCAAGAGGAGCGGGCCGCCTACAATGAGCAGTTCTTC.

CDR3 DNA: TGTGCCAGCAGCGTGACTACCCTAGCCAAAAACATTCAGTACTTC. This sequence encodes CASSVTTLAKNIQYF. The genes are TRBV7-2 and TRBJ2-4, with D possibly being TRBD2 (5 bases). This CDR3 spans 15 amino acids. CDR1 is SGHTA and CDR2 is FQGNSA in the germline V gene. Trimming shortened V by 5 bases and J by 0 bases, and 11 bases separated the two germline ends.

The genes are TRBV6-1 and TRBJ2-4, with 8 bases aligning to TRBD1. Germline V lookup: CDR1 MNHNS, CDR2 SASEGT. The V gene end was trimmed by 2 bases and the J gene end by 5 bases; junction bases not matched to a gene: 5. CDR3 length: 15 amino acids. DNA for the CDR3: TGTGCCAGCAGTGAATCCCCAGGGGGCGAAAACATTCAGTACTTC. Its protein product is CASSESPGGENIQYF.

The chain employs TRBV15 and TRBJ2-1; 8 bases align to TRBD1. The J segment lost 5 bases and the V segment lost 1 base, leaving 10 bases of the junction unmatched. The CDR3 is 17 residues long. Germline CDR1 is LNHNV and CDR2 is YYDKDF (reference sequence). The CDR3 reads CATSRALADRDNNEQFF. CDR3 DNA sequence: TGTGCCACCAGCAGAGCCCTGGCGGACAGGGATAACAATGAGCAGTTCTTC.

This chain joins TRBV6-5 and TRBJ1-2; 9 bases agree with TRBD1. Trimming took 7 bases from V and 7 from J; bases not matched to a gene: 10. This CDR3 is built from 14 residues. CDR1 is MNHEY and CDR2 is SVGAGI in the germline V gene. The CDR3 coding sequence is TGTGCCAGCAAATTCCCGGGACAGGGCGTTGGCTACACCTTC. It translates to CASKFPGQGVGYTF.

This clone came up once. The V gene is TRBV20-1, the J gene TRBJ1-2; a possible D gene is TRBD1 (5 bases). Germline-derived CDR1 and CDR2 are DFQATT and SNEGSKA (reference sequence). The CDR3 covers 10 residues. Trimming removed 2 bases from V and 13 bases from J, with 11 bases in between. The CDR3 sequence is CSARNPGLTF. CDR3 coding DNA: TGCAGTGCTAGAAATCCAGGGCTCACCTTC.